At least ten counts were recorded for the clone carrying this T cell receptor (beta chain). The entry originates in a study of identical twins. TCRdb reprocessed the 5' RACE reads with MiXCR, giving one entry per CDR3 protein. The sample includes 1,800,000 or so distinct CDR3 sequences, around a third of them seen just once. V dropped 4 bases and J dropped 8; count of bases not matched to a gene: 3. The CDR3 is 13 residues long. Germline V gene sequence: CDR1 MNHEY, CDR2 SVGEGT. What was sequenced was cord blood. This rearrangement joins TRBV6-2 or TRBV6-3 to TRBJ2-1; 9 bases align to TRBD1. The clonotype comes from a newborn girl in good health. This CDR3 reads CASSSWTGDEQFF. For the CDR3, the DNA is TGTGCCAGCAGTTCATGGACAGGGGATGAGCAGTTCTTC.